The 7 T cell receptor beta chains reported below all come from one sample, sequenced in a study of blood T cell repertoires in COVID-19. The assay was immunoSEQ multiplex PCR, and TCRdb's table has in-frame clones only and misses some. The sample gives about 180,000 clones, roughly 87% of which show up once; less than 1.5% is in the top ten. Sequenced material: PBMCs or T cells enriched from blood (not recorded which). These receptors were obtained from a human donor with acute COVID-19. The donor label of this sample is uncertain.

V gene TRBV29-1 combines with J gene TRBJ2-2; D gene uncertain. The CDR3 covers 10 residues. The V gene's germline CDR1 is SQVTM and CDR2 ANQGSEA. Trimming took 7 bases from V and 6 from J, leaving 6 bases between them. CDR3: CSAKSGELFF. For the CDR3, the DNA is TGCAGCGCTAAATCCGGGGAGCTGTTTTTT.

V and J are TRBV30 and TRBJ2-7; D is perhaps TRBD2 (6 bases). The ends were cut back, 3 bases at V and 3 bases at J, with 9 bases in the middle. Germline-derived CDR1 and CDR2 are GTSNPN and SVGIG (reference sequence). The CDR3 length is 12 residues. CDR3 residues: CAWRQGGYEQYF. In nucleotides, the CDR3 is TGTGCCTGGAGGCAGGGAGGCTACGAGCAGTACTTC.

This CDR3 is CASSQGAPGANVLTF. In DNA, the CDR3 is TGTGCCAGCAGTCAGGGGGCGCCCGGGGCCAACGTCCTGACTTTC. The gene calls are TRBV2 and TRBJ2-6; 8 bases match TRBD1. Germline values: CDR1 SNHLY, CDR2 FYNNEI. The V and J ends lost 5 bases and 4 bases, in that order; junction bases with no gene match: 4. CDR3 length: 15 residues. Looking up the rest from reference TRBV2 and TRBJ2-6 gives the full variable domain: EPEVTQTPSHQVTQMGQEVILRCVPISNHLYFYWYRQILGQKVEFLVSFYNNEISEKSEIFDDQFSVERPDGSNFTLKIRSTKLEDSAMYFCASSQGAPGANVLTFGAGSRLTVL.

The chain employs TRBV3-1 (or the pseudogene TRBV3-2) and TRBJ2-5; 8 bases match TRBD2. Germline V CDR1 and CDR2: LGHDT, YNNKEL (reference sequence). The trim removed 6 bases at V and 1 base at J, leaving 13 bases unmatched. There are 17 residues in the CDR3. The CDR3 nucleotides are TGTGCCAGCAGGAGACGGAGGAGCGGGGGCCCCCAAGAGACCCAGTACTTC. Translated: CASRRRRSGGPQETQYF.

This rearrangement joins TRBV7-2 to TRBJ1-3; unclear D gene. The CDR3 covers 16 residues. Germline V gene lookup returns CDR1 SGHTA and CDR2 FQGNSA. The V end lost 5 bases, the J end lost 0 bases, and 14 bases lay between the germline ends. DNA for the CDR3: TGTGCCAGCAGCCCAGTGGCAGATTTCTCTGGAAACACCATATATTTT. Its protein product is CASSPVADFSGNTIYF.

This chain joins TRBV27 and TRBJ1-4; perhaps TRBD1 as D (5 bases). This CDR3 spans 15 amino acids. V lost 4 bases and J lost 6, with 15 bases in between. Germline CDR1 MNHEY, CDR2 SMNVEV (reference sequence). The CDR3 DNA sequence: TGTGCCAGCAGTTGGAGAGGGGAGGTCCATGAAAAACTGTTTTTT. Translation: CASSWRGEVHEKLFF.

The chain links TRBV19 to TRBJ2-1; the D gene is possibly TRBD2 (6 bases). CDR1 and CDR2 from the germline V gene are LNHDA and SQIVND (reference sequence). The CDR3 sequence is 16 residues long. V was shortened by 6 bases and J by 8 bases, with 23 bases between the two germline ends. DNA for the CDR3: TGTGCCAGTAGCAGGCCGGGCGGGGAGGCTTCTTATGAGCAGTTCTTC. Residues: CASSRPGGEASYEQFF.